Listed below are T cell receptor beta chains from one sample, sequenced in a study of blood T cell repertoires in COVID-19. Data came from immunoSEQ multiplex PCR; TCRdb stores just in-frame clones and leaves some out. The sample lists approximately 240,000 clones; approximately 86% were seen once. The material sequenced was peripheral blood. All receptors come from a woman aged 60-75 years with active or convalescent COVID-19. CDR3s include the opening cysteine and the closing phenylalanine or tryptophan. D genes are given only for firm matches.

v_call: TRBV6-5
d_call: .
j_call: TRBJ2-5
cdr3_nt: TGTGCCAGCGCTATGCAAGAGACCCAGTACTTC
cdr3_aa: CASAMQETQYF

v_call: TRBV6-5
d_call: .
j_call: TRBJ2-1
cdr3_nt: TGTGCCAGCAGGGAGGGCCAGGGCAATGAGCAGTTCTTC
cdr3_aa: CASREGQGNEQFF

v_call: TRBV5-4
d_call: TRBD1
j_call: TRBJ1-2
cdr3_nt: TGTGCCAGCAGCAGGGACAGGGGTCCCTATGGCTACACCTTC
cdr3_aa: CASSRDRGPYGYTF

v_call: TRBV19
d_call: .
j_call: TRBJ2-2
cdr3_nt: TGTGCCAGTAGTACCCTAGACGGGTCTTGGACCGGGGAGCTGTTTTTT
cdr3_aa: CASSTLDGSWTGELFF

v_call: TRBV10-3
d_call: .
j_call: TRBJ2-7
cdr3_nt: TGTGCCATCAGTACTAGCTCCTACGAGCAGTACTTC
cdr3_aa: CAISTSSYEQYF

v_call: TRBV7-8
d_call: TRBD1
j_call: TRBJ1-4
cdr3_nt: TGTGCCAGCAGCCGCAATGCCGGGACAGGAGAGAATGAAAAACTGTTTTTT
cdr3_aa: CASSRNAGTGENEKLFF

v_call: TRBV28
d_call: .
j_call: TRBJ1-3
cdr3_nt: TGTGCCAGCAGTTGGGGTATAAGGGCGGGTGGAAACACCATATATTTT
cdr3_aa: CASSWGIRAGGNTIYF

v_call: TRBV11-1
d_call: .
j_call: TRBJ2-5
cdr3_nt: TGTGCCAGCGAGCTTTCGGGATCAGAGACCCAGTACTTC
cdr3_aa: CASELSGSETQYF

v_call: TRBV10-2
d_call: TRBD2
j_call: TRBJ2-3
cdr3_nt: TGCGCCGGGGGGGGGACTAGTCGCGCTGGCACAGATACGCAGTATTTT
cdr3_aa: CAGGGTSRAGTDTQYF

v_call: TRBV5-1
d_call: TRBD2
j_call: TRBJ2-3
cdr3_nt: TGCGCCAGCAGCCCGGGACTAGCGGGAGCGGAAGATACGCAGTATTTT
cdr3_aa: CASSPGLAGAEDTQYF

v_call: TRBV7-9
d_call: TRBD2
j_call: TRBJ2-1
cdr3_nt: TGTGCCAGCAGCCATACCCTCAGGACTAGCTCCTACAATGAGCAGTTCTTC
cdr3_aa: CASSHTLRTSSYNEQFF

v_call: TRBV6-5
d_call: .
j_call: TRBJ2-5
cdr3_nt: TGTGCCAGCAGGCGGGACAGACAAGAGACCCAGTACTTC
cdr3_aa: CASRRDRQETQYF

v_call: TRBV6-5
d_call: TRBD1
j_call: TRBJ1-6
cdr3_nt: TGTGCCAGCAGGGACAGGGGGCCCTCGGGACCCCTCCACTTT
cdr3_aa: CASRDRGPSGPLHF

v_call: TRBV5-1
d_call: TRBD2
j_call: TRBJ2-3
cdr3_nt: TGCGCCAGCAGCCCGGGACTAGGGGGAGATACGCAGTATTTT
cdr3_aa: CASSPGLGGDTQYF

v_call: TRBV7-8
d_call: .
j_call: TRBJ2-7
cdr3_nt: TGTGCCAGCAGCCCCGCGGTCCCAGCCTACGAGCAGTACTTC
cdr3_aa: CASSPAVPAYEQYF

v_call: TRBV7-9
d_call: .
j_call: TRBJ2-5
cdr3_nt: TGTGCCAGCAGCTTAAGGGGGGGGCTAGCGGAGCTGTACCAAGAGACCCAGTACTTC
cdr3_aa: CASSLRGGLAELYQETQYF

v_call: TRBV28
d_call: TRBD1
j_call: TRBJ2-7
cdr3_nt: TGTGCCAGCAGCTCCTCGACAGGGGACTACGAGCAGTACTTC
cdr3_aa: CASSSSTGDYEQYF

v_call: TRBV6-2/TRBV6-3
d_call: TRBD2
j_call: TRBJ2-1
cdr3_nt: TGTGCCAGCAGCTTAAGCGGGGGTGGTGACAATGAGCAGTTCTTC
cdr3_aa: CASSLSGGGDNEQFF